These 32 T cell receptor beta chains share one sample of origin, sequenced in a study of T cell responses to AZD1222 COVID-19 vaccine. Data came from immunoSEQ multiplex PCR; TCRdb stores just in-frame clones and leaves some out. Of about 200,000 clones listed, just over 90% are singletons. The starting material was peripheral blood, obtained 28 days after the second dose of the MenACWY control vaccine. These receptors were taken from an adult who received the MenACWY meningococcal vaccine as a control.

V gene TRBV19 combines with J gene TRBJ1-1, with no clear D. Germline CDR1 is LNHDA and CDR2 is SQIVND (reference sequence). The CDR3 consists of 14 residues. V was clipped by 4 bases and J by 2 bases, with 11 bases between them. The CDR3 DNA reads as TGTGCCAGTAGTAGCCAGGCGGCCAACACTGAAGCTTTCTTT. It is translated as CASSSQAANTEAFF.

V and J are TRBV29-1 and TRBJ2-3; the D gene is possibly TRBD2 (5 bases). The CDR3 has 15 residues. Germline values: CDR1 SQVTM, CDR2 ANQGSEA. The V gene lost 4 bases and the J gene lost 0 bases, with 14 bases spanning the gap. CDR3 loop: CSVAGGETSTDTQYF. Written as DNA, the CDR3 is TGCAGCGTTGCAGGTGGGGAGACTAGCACAGATACGCAGTATTTT.

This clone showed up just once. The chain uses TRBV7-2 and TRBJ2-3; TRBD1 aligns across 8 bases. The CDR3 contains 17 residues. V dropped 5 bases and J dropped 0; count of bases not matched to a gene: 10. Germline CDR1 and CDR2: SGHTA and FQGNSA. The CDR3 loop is CASSVPQGAASTDTQYF. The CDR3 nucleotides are TGTGCCAGCAGCGTCCCTCAGGGGGCGGCTAGCACAGATACGCAGTATTTT.

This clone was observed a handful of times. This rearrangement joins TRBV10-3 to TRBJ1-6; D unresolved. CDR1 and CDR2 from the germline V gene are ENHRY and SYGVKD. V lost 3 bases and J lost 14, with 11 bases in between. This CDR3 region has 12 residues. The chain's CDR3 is CAISDPPGTLHF. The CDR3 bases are TGTGCCATCAGTGACCCCCCCGGAACCCTCCACTTT.

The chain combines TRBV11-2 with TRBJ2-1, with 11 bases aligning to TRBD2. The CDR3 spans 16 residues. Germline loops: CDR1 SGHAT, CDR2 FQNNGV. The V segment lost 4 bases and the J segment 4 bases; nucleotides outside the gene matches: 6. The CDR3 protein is CASSSVSGRDYNEQFF. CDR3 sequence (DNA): TGTGCCAGCAGCTCCGTTAGCGGGAGGGATTACAATGAGCAGTTCTTC.

CDR3 region: CASSSTGSWLTGELFF. The CDR3 nucleotides are TGCGCCAGCAGCTCCACCGGTAGCTGGTTGACCGGGGAGCTGTTTTTT. The chain combines TRBV5-1 with TRBJ2-2; no definite D call. This CDR3 has 16 residues. Trimming stripped 3 bases from V and 5 bases from J, with 17 bases between. Per the germline V gene, CDR1 is SGHRS and CDR2 is YFSETQ.

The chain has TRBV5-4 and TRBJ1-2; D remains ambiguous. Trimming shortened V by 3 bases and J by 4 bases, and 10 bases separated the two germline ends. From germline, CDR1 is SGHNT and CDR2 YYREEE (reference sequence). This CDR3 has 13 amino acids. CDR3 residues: CASSYPPIYGYTF. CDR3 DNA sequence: TGTGCCAGCAGCTACCCTCCTATCTATGGCTACACCTTC.

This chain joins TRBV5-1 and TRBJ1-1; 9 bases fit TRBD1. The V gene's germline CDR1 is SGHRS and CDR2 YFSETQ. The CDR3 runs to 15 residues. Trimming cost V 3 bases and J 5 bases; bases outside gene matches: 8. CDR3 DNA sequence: TGCGCCAGCAGCTGGGGACAGGGCGATAGGACTGAAGCTTTCTTT. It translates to CASSWGQGDRTEAFF.

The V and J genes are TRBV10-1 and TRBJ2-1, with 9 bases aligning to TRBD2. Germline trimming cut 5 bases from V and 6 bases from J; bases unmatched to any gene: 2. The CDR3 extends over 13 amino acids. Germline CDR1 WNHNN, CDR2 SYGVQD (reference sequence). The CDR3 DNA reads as TGCGCCAGCAGTAAGGGACTAGCCAATGAGCAGTTCTTC. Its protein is CASSKGLANEQFF.

CDR3 protein: CAWSAETQRYNEQFF. For the CDR3, the DNA is TGTGCCTGGAGCGCCGAGACTCAGCGGTACAATGAGCAGTTCTTC. This chain joins TRBV30 and TRBJ2-1; D may be TRBD2 (5 bases). V dropped 3 bases and J dropped 4 bases, with 16 bases sitting between them. CDR1 is GTSNPN, CDR2 SVGIG, per germline (reference sequence). The CDR3 loop spans 15 amino acids.

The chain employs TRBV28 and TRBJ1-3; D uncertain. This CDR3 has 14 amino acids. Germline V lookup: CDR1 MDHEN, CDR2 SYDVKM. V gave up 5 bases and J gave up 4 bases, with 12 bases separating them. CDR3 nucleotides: TGTGCCAGCAGTCTTGACGGAGAAGGAAACACCATATATTTT. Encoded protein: CASSLDGEGNTIYF.

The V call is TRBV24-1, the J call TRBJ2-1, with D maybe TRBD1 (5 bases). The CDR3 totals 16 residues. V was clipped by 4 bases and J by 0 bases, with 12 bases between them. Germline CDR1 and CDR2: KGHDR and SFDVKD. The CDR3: CATSDLGPSSYNEQFF. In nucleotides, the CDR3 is TGTGCCACCAGTGACCTGGGGCCCAGCTCCTACAATGAGCAGTTCTTC.

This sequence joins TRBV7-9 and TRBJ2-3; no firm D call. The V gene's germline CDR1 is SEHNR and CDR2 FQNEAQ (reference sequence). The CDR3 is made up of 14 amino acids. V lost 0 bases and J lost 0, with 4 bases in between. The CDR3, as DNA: TGTGCCAGCAGCTTAGCGGGAAGCACAGATACGCAGTATTTT. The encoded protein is CASSLAGSTDTQYF.

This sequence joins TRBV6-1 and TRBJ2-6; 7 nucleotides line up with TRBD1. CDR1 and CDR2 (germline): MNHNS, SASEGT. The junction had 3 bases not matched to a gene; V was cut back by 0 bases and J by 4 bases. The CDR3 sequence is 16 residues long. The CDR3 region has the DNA TGTGCCAGCAGTGAAGCGACAGGGTCAGGGGCCAACGTCCTGACTTTC. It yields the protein CASSEATGSGANVLTF.

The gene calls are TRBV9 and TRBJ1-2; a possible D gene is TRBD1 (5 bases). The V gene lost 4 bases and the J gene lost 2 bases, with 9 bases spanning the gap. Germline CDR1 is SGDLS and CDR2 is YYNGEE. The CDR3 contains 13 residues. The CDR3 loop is CASSPDSNYGYTF. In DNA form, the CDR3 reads TGTGCCAGCAGCCCAGACAGCAACTATGGCTACACCTTC.

The CDR3 DNA is TGCAGCGTTGAATTAGGGGGTAGCAATCAGCCCCAGCATTTT. Its protein is CSVELGGSNQPQHF. The chain combines TRBV29-1 with TRBJ1-5, with D tentatively TRBD1 (6 bases). CDR3 size: 14 residues. V lost 2 bases and J lost 0, with 8 bases in between. Germline lookup yields CDR1 SQVTM and CDR2 ANQGSEA.

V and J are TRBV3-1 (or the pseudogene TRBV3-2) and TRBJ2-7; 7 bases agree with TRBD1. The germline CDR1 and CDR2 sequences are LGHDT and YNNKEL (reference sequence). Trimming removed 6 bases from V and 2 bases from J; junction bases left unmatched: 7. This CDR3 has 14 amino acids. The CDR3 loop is CASRNRGRAYEQYF. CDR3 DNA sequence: TGTGCCAGCAGAAACAGGGGCAGGGCCTACGAGCAGTACTTC.

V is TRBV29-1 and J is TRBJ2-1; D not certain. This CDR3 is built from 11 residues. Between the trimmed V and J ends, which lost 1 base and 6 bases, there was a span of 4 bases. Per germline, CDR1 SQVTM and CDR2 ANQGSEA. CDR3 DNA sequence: TGCAGCGTTGAAGGGGGCAATGAGCAGTTCTTC. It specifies CSVEGGNEQFF.

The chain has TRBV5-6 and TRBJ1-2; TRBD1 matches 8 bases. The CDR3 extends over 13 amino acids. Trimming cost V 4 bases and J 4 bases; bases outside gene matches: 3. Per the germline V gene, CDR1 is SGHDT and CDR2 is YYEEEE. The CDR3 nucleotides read TGTGCCAGCAGCCCCGGACAGGGCTATGGCTACACCTTC. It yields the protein CASSPGQGYGYTF. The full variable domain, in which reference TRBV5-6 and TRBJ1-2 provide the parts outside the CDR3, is DAGVTQSPTHLIKTRGQQVTLRCSPKSGHDTVSWYQQALGQGPQFIFQYYEEEERQRGNFPDRFSGHQFPNYSSELNVNALLLGDSALYLCASSPGQGYGYTFGSGTRLTVV.

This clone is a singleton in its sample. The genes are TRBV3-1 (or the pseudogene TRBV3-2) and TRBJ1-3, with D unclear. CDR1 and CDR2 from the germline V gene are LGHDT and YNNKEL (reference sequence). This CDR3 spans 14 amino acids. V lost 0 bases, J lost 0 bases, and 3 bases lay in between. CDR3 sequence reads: CASSQDSSGNTIYF. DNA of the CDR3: TGTGCCAGCAGCCAAGACAGCTCTGGAAACACCATATATTTT.

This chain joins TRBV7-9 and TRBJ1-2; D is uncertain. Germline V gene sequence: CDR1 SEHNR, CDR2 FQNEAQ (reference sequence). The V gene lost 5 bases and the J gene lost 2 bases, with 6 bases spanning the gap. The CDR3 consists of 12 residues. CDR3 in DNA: TGTGCCAGCAGCCATTCCAACTATGGCTACACCTTC. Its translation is CASSHSNYGYTF.

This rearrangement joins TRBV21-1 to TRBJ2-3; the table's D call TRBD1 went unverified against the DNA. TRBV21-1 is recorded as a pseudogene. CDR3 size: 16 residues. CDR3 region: CASSGPPGQGTDTQYF. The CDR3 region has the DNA TGTGCCAGCAGCGGCCCCCCGGGACAGGGCACAGATACGCAGTATTTT.

CDR3 amino acids: CATSEASGLPDTQYF. CDR3 DNA: TGTGCCACCAGTGAGGCTAGCGGGCTGCCAGATACGCAGTATTTT. This chain connects TRBV24-1 to TRBJ2-3; 8 bases are shared with TRBD2. This CDR3 is 15 amino acids long. V trimming: 4 bases; J trimming: 4 bases; junction bases outside the gene matches: 6. The germline gives CDR1 KGHDR, CDR2 SFDVKD.

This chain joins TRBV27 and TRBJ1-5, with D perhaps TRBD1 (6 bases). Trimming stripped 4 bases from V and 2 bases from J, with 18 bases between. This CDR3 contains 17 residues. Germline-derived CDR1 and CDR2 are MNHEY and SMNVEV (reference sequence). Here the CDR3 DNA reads TGTGCCAGCAGTTCACAGGGCCGGGGGGATGGCAATCAGCCCCAGCATTTT. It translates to CASSSQGRGDGNQPQHF.

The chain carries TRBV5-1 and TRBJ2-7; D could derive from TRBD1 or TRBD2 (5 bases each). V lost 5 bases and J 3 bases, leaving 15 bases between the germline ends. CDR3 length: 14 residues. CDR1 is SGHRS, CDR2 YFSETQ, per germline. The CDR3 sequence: CASSRLGDSYEQYF. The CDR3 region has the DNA TGCGCCAGCAGTCGATTGGGGGATAGCTACGAGCAGTACTTC.

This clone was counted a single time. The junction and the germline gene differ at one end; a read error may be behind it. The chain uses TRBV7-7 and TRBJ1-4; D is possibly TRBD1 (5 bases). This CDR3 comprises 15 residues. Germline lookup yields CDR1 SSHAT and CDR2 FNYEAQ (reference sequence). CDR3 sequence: CASSLSGAPGEKLFF. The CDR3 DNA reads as TGTGCTAGCAGCTTAAGCGGGGCGCCGGGGGAAAAACTGTTTTTT.

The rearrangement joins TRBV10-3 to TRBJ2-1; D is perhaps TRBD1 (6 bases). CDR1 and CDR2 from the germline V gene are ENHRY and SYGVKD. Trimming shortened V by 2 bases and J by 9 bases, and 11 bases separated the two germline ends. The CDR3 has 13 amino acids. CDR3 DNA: TGTGCCATCAGTGAGGTTACAGGGACTGAGCAGTTCTTC. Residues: CAISEVTGTEQFF.

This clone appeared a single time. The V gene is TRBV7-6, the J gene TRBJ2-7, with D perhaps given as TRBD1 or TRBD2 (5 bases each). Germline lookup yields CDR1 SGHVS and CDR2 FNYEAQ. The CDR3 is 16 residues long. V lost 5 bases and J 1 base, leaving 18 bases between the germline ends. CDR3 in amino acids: CASSPGVRGVSYEQYF. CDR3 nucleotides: TGTGCCAGCAGCCCCGGCGTTAGGGGAGTTTCCTACGAGCAGTACTTC.

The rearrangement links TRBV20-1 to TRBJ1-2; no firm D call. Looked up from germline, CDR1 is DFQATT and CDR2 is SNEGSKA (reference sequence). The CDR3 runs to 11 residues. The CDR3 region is CIPGGMNGYTF. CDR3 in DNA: TGCATCCCCGGAGGGATGAATGGCTACACCTTC.

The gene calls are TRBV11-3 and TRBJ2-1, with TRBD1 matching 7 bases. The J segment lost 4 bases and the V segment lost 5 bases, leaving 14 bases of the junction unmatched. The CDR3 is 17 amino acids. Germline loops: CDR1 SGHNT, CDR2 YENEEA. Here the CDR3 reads CASSPRTGPKGYNEQFF. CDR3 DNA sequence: TGTGCCAGCAGCCCCCGGACAGGCCCTAAGGGTTACAATGAGCAGTTCTTC.

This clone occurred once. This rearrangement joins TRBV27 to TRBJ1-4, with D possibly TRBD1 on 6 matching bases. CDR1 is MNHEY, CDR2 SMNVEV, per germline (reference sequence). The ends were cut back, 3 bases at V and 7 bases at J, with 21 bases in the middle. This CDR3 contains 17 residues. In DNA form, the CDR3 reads TGTGCCAGCAGTTTTGGGCCAGTGCGGGGGCTGGGTGAAAAACTGTTTTTT. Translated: CASSFGPVRGLGEKLFF. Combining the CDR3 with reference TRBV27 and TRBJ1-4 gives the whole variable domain EAQVTQNPRYLITVTGKKLTVTCSQNMNHEYMSWYRQDPGLGLRQIYYSMNVEVTDKGDVPEGYKVSRKEKRNFPLILESPSPNQTSLYFCASSFGPVRGLGEKLFFGSGTQLSVL.

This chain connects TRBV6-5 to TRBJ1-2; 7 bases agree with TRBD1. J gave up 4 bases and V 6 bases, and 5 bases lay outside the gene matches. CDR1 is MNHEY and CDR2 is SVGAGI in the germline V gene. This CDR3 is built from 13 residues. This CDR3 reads CASSSGQFYGYTF. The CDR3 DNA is TGTGCCAGCAGCTCGGGACAGTTCTATGGCTACACCTTC.